This T cell receptor (beta chain) was retrieved from a study of T cells in tuberculosis. As for this clone: Its matching antigen is unknown.

The data were produced by immunoSEQ multiplex PCR, yet TCRdb's version contains in-frame clones alone and is incomplete. The sample lists about 43,000 clones; roughly 94% were seen once. The CDR3 sequence is 15 residues long. Germline V gene sequence: CDR1 SGHNT, CDR2 YYREEE (reference sequence). The J segment lost 1 base and the V segment lost 4 bases, leaving 7 bases of the junction unmatched. The study, taken as a whole, reports: The TCR-beta difference was not significant; alpha differences partly reflected length. Smaller distances to GMM-specific TCRs suggested their expansion in active tuberculosis. Active tuberculosis cases were adults; controls were adolescents.

V gene TRBV5-4 combines with J gene TRBJ2-5, with 7 bases matching TRBD1. This receptor was identified in a donor between 10 and 35 years old with latent tuberculosis or without tuberculosis infection. Some clones in this sample may be carry-over from other donors' samples. The source material was PBMCs. CDR3 sequence (DNA): TGTGCCAGCAGCACCCGGACAGGTCCCCAAGAGACCCAGTACTTC. This codes for CASSTRTGPQETQYF. The whole variable domain, filled in from reference TRBV5-4 and TRBJ2-5, reads ETGVTQSPTHLIKTRGQQVTLRCSSQSGHNTVSWYQQALGQGPQFIFQYYREEENGRGNFPPRFSGLQFPNYSSELNVNALELDDSALYLCASSTRTGPQETQYFGPGTRLLVL.